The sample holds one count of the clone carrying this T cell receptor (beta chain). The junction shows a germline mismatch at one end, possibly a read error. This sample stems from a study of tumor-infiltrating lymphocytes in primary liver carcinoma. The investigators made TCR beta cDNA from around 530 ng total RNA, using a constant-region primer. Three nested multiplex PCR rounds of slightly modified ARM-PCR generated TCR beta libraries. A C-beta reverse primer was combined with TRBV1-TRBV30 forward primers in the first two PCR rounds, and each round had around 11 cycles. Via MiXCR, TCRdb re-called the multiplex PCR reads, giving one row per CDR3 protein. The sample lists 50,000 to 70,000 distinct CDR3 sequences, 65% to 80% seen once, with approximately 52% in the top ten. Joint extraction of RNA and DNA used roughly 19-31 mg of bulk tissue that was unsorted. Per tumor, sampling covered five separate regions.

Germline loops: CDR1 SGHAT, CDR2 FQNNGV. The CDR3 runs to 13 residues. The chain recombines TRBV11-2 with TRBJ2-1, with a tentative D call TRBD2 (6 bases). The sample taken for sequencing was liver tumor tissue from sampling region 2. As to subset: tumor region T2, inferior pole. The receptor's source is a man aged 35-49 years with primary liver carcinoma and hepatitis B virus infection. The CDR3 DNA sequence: TGTACCAGTAGCTTAGATCGGCTAGCGATAGGGTTCTTC. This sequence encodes CTSSLDRLAIGFF.